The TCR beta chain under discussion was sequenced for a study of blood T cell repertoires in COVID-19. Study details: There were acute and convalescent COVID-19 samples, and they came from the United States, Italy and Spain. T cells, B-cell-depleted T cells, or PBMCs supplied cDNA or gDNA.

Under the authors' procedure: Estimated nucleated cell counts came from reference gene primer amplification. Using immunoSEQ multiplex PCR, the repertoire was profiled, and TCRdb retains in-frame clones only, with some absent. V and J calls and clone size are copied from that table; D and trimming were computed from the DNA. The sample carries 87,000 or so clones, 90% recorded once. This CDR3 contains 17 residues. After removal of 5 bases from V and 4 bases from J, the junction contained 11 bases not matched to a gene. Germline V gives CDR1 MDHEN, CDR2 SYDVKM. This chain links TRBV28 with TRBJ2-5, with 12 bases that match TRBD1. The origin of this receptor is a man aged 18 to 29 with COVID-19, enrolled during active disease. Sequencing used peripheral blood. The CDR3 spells CASSPYQGQGARETQYF. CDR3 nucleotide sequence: TGTGCCAGCAGTCCTTACCAGGGACAGGGGGCCCGAGAGACCCAGTACTTC. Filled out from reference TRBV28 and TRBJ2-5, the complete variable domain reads DVKVTQSSRYLVKRTGEKVFLECVQDMDHENMFWYRQDPGLGLRLIYFSYDVKMKEKGDIPEGYSVSREKKERFSLILESASTNQTSMYLCASSPYQGQGARETQYFGPGTRLLVL.